The 27 T cell receptor beta chains below were found in one sample sequenced in a study of blood T cell repertoires in COVID-19. The protocol was immunoSEQ multiplex PCR, while the TCRdb copy is restricted to in-frame clones and leaves out a portion. The sample consists of approximately 250,000 clones, nearly 85% of them appearing once. Sequencing input: peripheral blood. These receptors were collected from a human donor in a cohort sampled during active COVID-19.

The V call is TRBV19, the J call TRBJ2-7; 12 bases are a match to TRBD2. Germline V gives CDR1 LNHDA, CDR2 SQIVND (reference sequence). The CDR3 loop spans 15 amino acids. V shed 5 bases and J 2 bases; nucleotides not matched to a gene: 4. The CDR3 reads CASSVSSGRAYEQYF. DNA of the CDR3: TGTGCCAGTAGTGTCTCTAGCGGGAGGGCCTACGAGCAGTACTTC. Complete variable domain (other parts from reference TRBV19 and TRBJ2-7): DGGITQSPKYLFRKEGQNVTLSCEQNLNHDAMYWYRQDPGQGLRLIYYSQIVNDFQKGDIAEGYSVSREKKESFPLTVTSAQKNPTAFYLCASSVSSGRAYEQYFGPGTRLTVT.

The chain carries TRBV11-3 and TRBJ2-3; TRBD1 aligns across 9 bases. V lost 5 bases to trimming and J lost 3 bases; unmatched junction nucleotides: 3. This CDR3 has 14 residues. Germline-derived CDR1 and CDR2 are SGHNT and YENEEA. The CDR3 protein is CASSRDRDTDTQYF. DNA for the CDR3: TGTGCCAGCAGCCGGGACAGGGATACAGATACGCAGTATTTT.

The V gene is TRBV6-5, the J gene TRBJ2-2; a possible D gene is TRBD1 (5 bases). The CDR3 totals 14 residues. Per germline, CDR1 MNHEY and CDR2 SVGAGI. V was shortened by 10 bases and J by 5 bases, with 17 bases between the two germline ends. CDR3 protein: CAISRQGWTGELFF. CDR3 nucleotide sequence: TGTGCCATATCGAGGCAGGGATGGACCGGGGAGCTGTTTTTT.

The chain carries TRBV27 and TRBJ2-5; 9 nucleotides line up with TRBD1. CDR3 length equals 13 residues. The junction had 4 bases not matched to a gene; V was cut back by 6 bases and J by 5 bases. The V gene's germline CDR1 is MNHEY and CDR2 SMNVEV (reference sequence). CDR3 nucleotide sequence: TGTGCCAGCAGAACAGGGGGCATGGAGACCCAGTACTTC. Protein product: CASRTGGMETQYF.

The chain recombines TRBV6-6 with TRBJ2-7; 7 bases align to TRBD1. After removal of 2 bases from V and 6 bases from J, the junction contained 10 bases not matched to a gene. The germline gives CDR1 MNHNY, CDR2 SVGAGI (reference sequence). The CDR3 totals 15 residues. The CDR3 sequence is CASSYLLRQGAEQYF. The CDR3 DNA is TGTGCCAGCAGTTACCTCCTACGACAGGGAGCCGAGCAGTACTTC.

This clone was observed once. The chain is built from TRBV6-5 and TRBJ1-2; D unclear. This CDR3 region has 12 residues. Per germline, CDR1 MNHEY and CDR2 SVGAGI. Deletions cut 7 bases from V and 1 base from J, with 7 bases between. DNA for the CDR3: TGTGCCAGCAAAAGCGGTAACTATGGCTACACCTTC. This sequence encodes CASKSGNYGYTF.

The CDR3 loop is CASSLAGGTGGIEKLFF. The CDR3 DNA sequence: TGTGCCAGCAGCTTGGCCGGTGGGACAGGAGGTATTGAAAAACTGTTTTTT. The chain links TRBV5-4 to TRBJ1-4, with TRBD1 matching over 8 bases. This CDR3 region has 17 residues. With 0 bases clipped from V and 7 bases from J, the junction kept 11 bases outside the gene matches. The V gene's germline CDR1 is SGHNT and CDR2 YYREEE (reference sequence).

The chain is built from TRBV30 and TRBJ2-1; no clear D gene. The CDR3 covers 15 residues. Trimming pared 0 bases from V and 1 base from J, leaving 10 bases between. Germline loops: CDR1 GTSNPN, CDR2 SVGIG (reference sequence). CDR3 protein: CAWSVLRWSYNEQFF. CDR3 DNA sequence: TGTGCCTGGAGTGTACTAAGGTGGTCCTACAATGAGCAGTTCTTC.

This chain joins TRBV7-9 and TRBJ1-4, with a tentative D call TRBD1 (5 bases). Germline CDR1 reads SEHNR; CDR2 reads FQNEAQ (reference sequence). Trimming shortened V by 5 bases and J by 8 bases, and 18 bases separated the two germline ends. The CDR3 has 15 amino acids. The CDR3 loop is CASSPAKAAGEKLFF. The CDR3 nucleotides read TGTGCCAGCAGCCCCGCCAAGGCCGCAGGGGAAAAACTGTTTTTT. The whole variable domain, filled in from reference TRBV7-9 and TRBJ1-4, reads DTGVSQNPRHKITKRGQNVTFRCDPISEHNRLYWYRQTLGQGPEFLTYFQNEAQLEKSRLLSDRFSAERPKGSFSTLEIQRTEQGDSAMYLCASSPAKAAGEKLFFGSGTQLSVL.

The gene calls are TRBV13 and TRBJ1-3; 8 nucleotides align to TRBD1. The CDR3 spans 16 residues. J was trimmed by 3 bases and V by 4 bases; bases with no gene match: 8. Germline loops: CDR1 PRHDT, CDR2 FYEKMQ (reference sequence). The CDR3 nucleotides read TGTGCCAGCAGCTCCGGACAGGGTCTGATTGGAAACACCATATATTTT. Protein sequence: CASSSGQGLIGNTIYF.

Note on this clone: Because the CDR3's place on the DNA is in doubt, the DNA is left out and the CDR3 is given as listed by TCRdb. This sequence joins TRBV5-5 and TRBJ2-1; TRBD1 is the table's D call, not checked against the DNA. The V gene's germline CDR1 is SGHKS and CDR2 YYEKEE (reference sequence). Termini included, the CDR3 measures 15 amino acids. The CDR3 reads CASSFGPGGWNEQFF.

This chain joins TRBV4-1 and TRBJ2-7; 9 nucleotides line up with TRBD1. Germline CDR1 is MGHRA and CDR2 is YSYEKL. CDR3 size: 14 residues. Trimming cost V 4 bases and J 4 bases; bases outside gene matches: 5. CDR3: CASSPGQGKYEQYF. The CDR3 DNA reads as TGCGCCAGCAGCCCCGGACAGGGGAAGTACGAGCAGTACTTC.

This sequence joins TRBV19 and TRBJ2-2; TRBD2 matches 11 bases. CDR1 and CDR2 (germline): LNHDA, SQIVND (reference sequence). Losses at the gene ends were 6 bases for V and 6 bases for J; bases not matched to a gene: 6. This CDR3 spans 15 amino acids. The CDR3 is CASSTSGSLSGELFF. The DNA for the CDR3 is TGTGCCAGTAGCACTAGCGGGAGCCTCTCCGGGGAGCTGTTTTTT.

The CDR3 is CASSRTDGPNQPQHF. The CDR3 DNA sequence: TGTGCCAGCTCACGGACAGATGGACCTAATCAGCCCCAGCATTTT. V is TRBV18 and J is TRBJ1-5; weak D call: TRBD1 (6 bases). This CDR3 has 15 residues. Trimming took off 4 bases at V and 4 bases at J, with 14 bases between the two ends. Germline V gives CDR1 KGHSH, CDR2 LQKENI.

The chain employs TRBV9 and TRBJ1-6; the match to TRBD1 covers 8 bases. Germline V gene data show CDR1 as SGDLS and CDR2 as YYNGEE. V was pared by 4 bases and J by 4 bases, with 7 bases of the junction left unmatched. The CDR3 has 16 amino acids. The CDR3 is CASSIQGAPYNSPLHF. DNA for the CDR3: TGTGCCAGCAGCATTCAGGGGGCCCCATATAATTCACCCCTCCACTTT.

This clone was picked up a small number of times. The V and J genes are TRBV6-6 and TRBJ1-1; 9 nucleotides align to TRBD1. Germline V gene lookup returns CDR1 MNHNY and CDR2 SVGAGI (reference sequence). The CDR3 loop spans 13 amino acids. V shed 6 bases and J 11 bases; nucleotides not matched to a gene: 10. This CDR3 is CASRHEQGADAFF. The CDR3, as DNA: TGTGCCAGCAGACATGAACAGGGGGCGGACGCTTTCTTT.

The chain couples TRBV3-1 (or the pseudogene TRBV3-2) to TRBJ2-3; D not certain. Trimming shortened V by 3 bases and J by 3 bases, and 7 bases separated the two germline ends. This CDR3 spans 13 amino acids. The germline CDR1 and CDR2 sequences are LGHDT and YNNKEL (reference sequence). CDR3 bases: TGTGCCAGCAGCCAGTTGAGGACAGATACGCAGTATTTT. It specifies CASSQLRTDTQYF.

The chain carries TRBV5-1 and TRBJ2-5; TRBD2 matches at 14 bases. CDR3 length: 15 amino acids. Germline-derived CDR1 and CDR2 are SGHRS and YFSETQ. The trim removed 4 bases at V and 4 bases at J, leaving 3 bases unmatched. The CDR3 bases are TGCGCCAGCAGCCCAGGGACTAGCGGGGGAGAGACCCAGTACTTC. Translated: CASSPGTSGGETQYF.

In its sample, this clone was seen once. The rearrangement joins TRBV9 to TRBJ1-1; a possible D gene is TRBD1 (5 bases). Trimming took 0 bases from V and 4 from J, leaving 13 bases between them. The CDR3 contains 15 residues. Germline CDR1 and CDR2: SGDLS and YYNGEE. CDR3 DNA sequence: TGTGCCAGCAGCGTAGATGTGGGGCGGAGCACTGAAGCTTTCTTT. Its protein is CASSVDVGRSTEAFF.

J is TRBJ2-5 and V is TRBV4-2; D not certain. The CDR3 spans 14 residues. Looked up from germline, CDR1 is LGHNA and CDR2 is YNFKEQ. V lost 3 bases to trimming and J lost 0 bases, with 8 bases between them. The CDR3 bases are TGTGCCAGCAGCCAGACTGGATACCAAGAGACCCAGTACTTC. Its translation is CASSQTGYQETQYF.

The chain couples TRBV27 to TRBJ2-3; the match to TRBD2 covers 10 bases. Germline trimming cut 6 bases from V and 3 bases from J; bases unmatched to any gene: 9. The length of the CDR3 is 16 residues. Germline V gene sequence: CDR1 MNHEY, CDR2 SMNVEV (reference sequence). The CDR3 loop reads CASRERGGLGTDTQYF. CDR3 in DNA: TGTGCCAGCAGGGAGCGGGGGGGCCTGGGGACAGATACGCAGTATTTT.

This chain uses TRBV5-1 with TRBJ1-3; 8 nucleotides align to TRBD1. Germline trimming cut 5 bases from V and 7 bases from J; bases unmatched to any gene: 14. The germline gives CDR1 SGHRS, CDR2 YFSETQ. This CDR3 has 16 amino acids. Here the CDR3 reads CASSQTGALGRNTIYF. In DNA, the CDR3 is TGCGCCAGCAGTCAGACAGGGGCACTAGGAAGGAACACCATATATTTT.

The J gene is TRBJ2-1, the V gene TRBV4-1; possible D gene TRBD1, 6 bases. Trimming pared 0 bases from V and 7 bases from J, leaving 16 bases between. This CDR3 is built from 16 residues. Germline CDR1 reads MGHRA; CDR2 reads YSYEKL. CDR3 sequence reads: CASSQDLQGIGNEQFF. CDR3 sequence (DNA): TGCGCCAGCAGCCAAGATTTACAGGGTATTGGGAATGAGCAGTTCTTC.

This chain connects TRBV30 to TRBJ2-5; 8 nucleotides agree with TRBD2. Germline CDR1 is GTSNPN and CDR2 is SVGIG (reference sequence). V shed 2 bases, J shed 5 bases, and the junction held 1 base outside the gene matches. This CDR3 region has 12 residues. DNA for the CDR3: TGTGCCTGGAGTTCGGGAGGGGAGACCCAGTACTTC. Protein sequence: CAWSSGGETQYF.

V is TRBV5-1 and J is TRBJ2-7; 9 nucleotides align to TRBD1. With 3 bases clipped from V and 0 bases from J, the junction kept 10 bases outside the gene matches. CDR1 and CDR2 from the germline V gene are SGHRS and YFSETQ. The CDR3 covers 17 residues. The CDR3 spells CASSYMAGTGISYEQYF. The CDR3 DNA sequence: TGCGCCAGCAGCTATATGGCCGGGACAGGGATCTCCTACGAGCAGTACTTC.

V and J are TRBV25-1 and TRBJ1-6, with D possibly matching TRBD1 (6 bases). Trimming removed 1 base at V and 9 bases at J, with 13 bases between. This CDR3 has 15 amino acids. Germline V gene lookup returns CDR1 MGHDK and CDR2 SYGVNS. CDR3 bases: TGTGCCAGCAGTGAATTTTTAGGGGGAACTTCACCCCTCCACTTT. Its translation: CASSEFLGGTSPLHF.

The V and J genes are TRBV19 and TRBJ1-5, with 11 bases fitting TRBD1. The CDR3 has 15 residues. The V and J ends lost 6 bases and 2 bases, in that order; junction bases with no gene match: 3. Germline CDR1 is LNHDA and CDR2 is SQIVND (reference sequence). DNA of the CDR3: TGTGCCAGTAGCAGGACAGGGGGCGGCAATCAGCCCCAGCATTTT. Its translation: CASSRTGGGNQPQHF.